This T cell receptor beta chain emerged from a study of cytomegalovirus exposure and HLA in healthy donors. Study-wide results and caveats: The classifier was said to identify cytomegalovirus status with high specificity and sensitivity. Rare sequences made up most TCRs, while some public TCRs were found in many donors.

13 Jbeta primers and 60 Vbeta primers were used for the PCR. Measured with immunoSEQ multiplex PCR; TCRdb has only the in-frame clones, and not every one. The profile shows just over 150,000 clones, about three quarters of them singletons. This CDR3 has 16 residues. V was trimmed by 4 bases and J by 0 bases, leaving 14 bases between them. Germline V gene data show CDR1 as SGDLS and CDR2 as YYNGEE. Details on this clone: Antigen specificity is unknown.

Sequenced material: PBMCs. This TCR derives from a woman aged 45-60 years in good health and CMV-seropositive. The chain is built from TRBV9 and TRBJ2-1; D possibly corresponds to TRBD2 (5 bases). The CDR3 loop is CASSPSAGSSYNEQFF. As DNA, the CDR3 is TGTGCCAGCAGCCCCTCGGCTGGGAGCTCCTACAATGAGCAGTTCTTC.